This TCR beta chain appears in the sequencing data of a study of pediatric ulcerative colitis. General study findings and limits: Repertoires came from total lymphocyte DNA, so rare subsets like regulatory T cells may be missed.

The CDR3 runs 14 residues. V gave up 0 bases and J gave up 6 bases; unmatched junction bases: 0. Germline V lookup: CDR1 MRHNA, CDR2 SNTAGT. This clone was observed a few times. Its antigen remains unknown. Rectal tissue came from one to two pinch biopsies taken at colonoscopy. TCRdb's copy holds only in-frame clones and misses some; the assay was immunoSEQ multiplex PCR. The sample has roughly 19,000 clones; around 74% are singletons. V and J are TRBV6-4 and TRBJ2-1; 9 nucleotides match TRBD2. This TCR was sampled from a boy aged 10-17 years with moderate ulcerative colitis. The sequencing sample was made of gut tissue. CDR3: CASSDSSGSNEQFF. The CDR3 nucleotides are TGTGCCAGCAGTGACTCTAGCGGGAGCAATGAGCAGTTCTTC.